The 6 T cell receptor beta chains below come from one sample, sequenced in a study of CD8+CD57+ T cells in acquired aplastic anemia. Genomic DNA provided the template from which TCR beta VDJ and CDR3 profiles were obtained. TCRdb used MiXCR to reprocess the reads, holding one entry per CDR3 protein. The sample yields some 220,000 distinct CDR3 sequences, roughly 33% seen once. The source material was sorted CD4+, CD8+, or CD8+CD57+ T cells (not recorded which) from PBMCs. These receptors all come from a human donor in good health, serving as a control.

V gene TRBV2 combines with J gene TRBJ2-5; 8 nucleotides match TRBD1. There are 14 residues in the CDR3. J lost 3 bases, V lost 6 bases, and 6 bases had no gene match. The germline gives CDR1 SNHLY, CDR2 FYNNEI. CDR3 loop: CASSTTDREETQYF. The CDR3 nucleotides are TGTGCCAGCAGCACCACGGACAGGGAAGAGACCCAGTACTTC.

As concerns this clonotype: This sequence may be a read error, since a much larger clone differs from it by one base. The gene calls are TRBV10-3 and TRBJ2-7; 7 bases line up with TRBD2. The germline V gene has CDR1 ENHRY and CDR2 SYGVKD. This CDR3 has 14 residues. CDR3 sequence (DNA): TGTGCCAGCAGCTTACGAGCGGGGACCTACGAGCAGTGCTTC. This sequence encodes CASSLRAGTYEQCF.

The chain couples TRBV5-4 to TRBJ1-2, with 7 nucleotides matching TRBD1. The CDR3 has 14 residues. The J segment lost 5 bases and the V segment lost 2 bases, leaving 6 bases of the junction unmatched. Germline assignment: CDR1 SGHNT and CDR2 YYREEE (reference sequence). CDR3 in amino acids: CASSFPDRDYGYTF. The CDR3 bases are TGTGCCAGCAGCTTCCCCGACAGGGATTATGGCTACACCTTC.

The CDR3 DNA follows: TGCGCCAGCAGCCAAGGACAGGGTTTCCCGAAACTGTTTTTT. Amino acids: CASSQGQGFPKLFF. J is TRBJ1-4 and V is TRBV4-1; 7 positions agree with TRBD1. The CDR3 covers 14 residues. Germline V gives CDR1 MGHRA, CDR2 YSYEKL. The junction had 7 bases not matched to a gene; V was cut back by 1 base and J by 11 bases.

This chain connects TRBV9 to TRBJ2-7; 7 positions match TRBD1. V lost 0 bases, J lost 8 bases, and 8 bases stayed unmatched. This CDR3 contains 14 residues. Germline V gene lookup returns CDR1 SGDLS and CDR2 YYNGEE. The CDR3 nucleotides are TGTGCCAGCAGCGTAGACCAGGGGGATCTCAAGCAGTACTTC. It specifies CASSVDQGDLKQYF. Looking up the rest from reference TRBV9 and TRBJ2-7 gives the full variable domain: DSGVTQTPKHLITATGQRVTLRCSPRSGDLSVYWYQQSLDQGLQFLIQYYNGEERAKGNILERFSAQQFPDLHSELNLSSLELGDSALYFCASSVDQGDLKQYFGPGTRLTVT.

This clonotype appeared many times. One junction end disagrees with the germline gene, perhaps due to a read error. This chain links TRBV7-9 with TRBJ2-5; TRBD2 is a possible D gene (6 bases). In germline, CDR1 is SEHNR, CDR2 FQNEAQ (reference sequence). The CDR3 contains 16 residues. The chain's CDR3 is CASSFLGAGYQGTQYF. The DNA of the CDR3 is TGTGCCAGCAGCTTTCTAGGTGCGGGGTACCAAGGGACCCAGTACTTC.